The clone carrying this T cell receptor (beta chain) was recorded only once. The junction and the germline gene differ at one end; a read error may be behind it. The template was RNA from unsorted bulk tissue. The normal lung tissue was taken more than 3 cm from the tumor edge. The data are from a study of tumor and adjacent non-tumor tissue in lung cancer. The CDR3 covers 13 residues. Germline-derived CDR1 and CDR2 are SQVTM and ANQGSEA. Three rounds of nested PCR, following a modified ARM-PCR protocol, produced the TCRbeta library. MiXCR was run by TCRdb on the multiplex PCR reads, yielding one entry per CDR3 protein. Here the sample spans about 98,000 distinct CDR3 sequences, less than 85% being singletons.

This clonotype was obtained from a man between 60 and 70 years old with small cell lung cancer. This rearrangement joins TRBV29-1 to TRBJ2-5; possible D gene TRBD2, 6 bases. Sequencing used distant non-tumor lung tissue. The CDR3 loop reads CSAEGLARETEYF. CDR3 nucleotide sequence: TGCAGCGCTGAGGGCCTAGCGAGGGAGACCGAGTACTTC.